The present TCR beta chain was sequenced within a study of cytomegalovirus exposure and HLA in healthy donors. Notes on the study in general: The likely origin of a cluster of highly shared sequence variants was a sequencing artifact. On later analysis, the bulk of CMV-associated TCR beta chains appeared to be HLA-restricted. An apparent linkage of common viral pathogens to several of the most significant clusters emerged in a later analysis.

These donors, healthy bone marrow donors, were studied. V lost 2 bases to trimming and J lost 0 bases, with 11 bases between them. Germline CDR1 reads ENHRY; CDR2 reads SYGVKD. The CDR3 loop spans 16 amino acids. About this clone itself: Its antigen is not identified.

PCR was performed using 60 Vbeta and 13 Jbeta primers. Sequencing used immunoSEQ multiplex PCR; TCRdb keeps in-frame clones, though not all of them. The sample lists about 160,000 clones; 84% were seen once. Sample: PBMCs. This rearrangement joins TRBV10-3 to TRBJ1-5; D may be TRBD1 (6 bases). The receptor was derived from a man younger than 35 in good health and CMV-seronegative. CDR3 in DNA: TGTGCCATCAGTGAGCCCAGGGGAAATAGCAATCAGCCCCAGCATTTT. Encoded protein: CAISEPRGNSNQPQHF.